These T cell receptor beta chains were read from a single sample in a study of T-cell memory formation after mild COVID-19. TCRdb reanalysed the 5' RACE reads using MiXCR and keeps one entry per CDR3 protein. The sample has 400,000 to 550,000 distinct CDR3 sequences, roughly 25% seen once. The sequenced sample consisted of PBMCs or a T cell subset sorted from them (not recorded which). These receptors were obtained from an adult woman who had mild COVID-19 (a few samples of this study predate the infection). Cell type and time point are not known. Both conserved end residues are part of each CDR3.

V: TRBV28; CDR3: CASSSPVQGGIGETQYF
V: TRBV12-3/TRBV12-4; CDR3: CASNPGGGEQYF
V: TRBV6-6; CDR3: CASSPRGEWQPQHF
V: TRBV5-5; CDR3: CASSLSPGNEQFF
V: TRBV12-3/TRBV12-4; CDR3: CASSPDQGYNEQFF
V: TRBV29-1; CDR3: CSVQGTNQPQHF
V: TRBV6-2/TRBV6-3; CDR3: CASIRDNNQETQYF
V: TRBV20-1; CDR3: CSARDSGGAGETQYF
V: TRBV7-8; CDR3: CASSQNKNTEAFF
V: TRBV7-7; CDR3: CASSTGTGWTEQFF
V: TRBV21-1; CDR3: CASSKELKDNTEAFF
V: TRBV4-1; CDR3: CASSQPGRAPGDQPQHF
V: TRBV20-1; CDR3: CSARDVAGGRYEQYF
V: TRBV4-3; CDR3: CASSQDFGSSVLRNYNEQFF
V: TRBV3-1; CDR3: CASSPFTEGNEQFF
V: TRBV6-1; CDR3: CASSDMGHTTYEQYF
V: TRBV29-1; CDR3: CSATPRDSQYEQYF
V: TRBV12-3/TRBV12-4; CDR3: CASSHSPLDRRDTEAFF
V: TRBV19; CDR3: CASSSIRGRFEKLFF
V: TRBV18; CDR3: CASSRGHSYEQYF
V: TRBV4-1; CDR3: CASSQTTGRRVNSPLHF
V: TRBV5-1; CDR3: CASSLVGVRMTEAFF
V: TRBV12-3/TRBV12-4; CDR3: CASRRDRGTVGNTIYF
V: TRBV24-1; CDR3: CATSLGQGKTYEQYF
V: TRBV11-2; CDR3: CASSLDQWGGMAYEQYF
V: TRBV7-9; CDR3: CASSPGTGGLAGSTDTQYF
V: TRBV4-3; CDR3: CASSQYAGGSSYEQYF
V: TRBV5-6; CDR3: CASSSGTAPGNTIYF
V: TRBV18; CDR3: CASSPSTTSGTDTQYF
V: TRBV5-1; CDR3: CASSPATGGNTGELFF
V: TRBV9; CDR3: CASSRGWSYNEQFF
V: TRBV12-5; CDR3: CASGLGRLTEQFF
V: TRBV6-5; CDR3: CASSYSDGGRGPHNEQFF